This T cell receptor beta chain comes out of a study of blood T cell repertoires in COVID-19. Study overall: The origin of the acute and convalescent COVID-19 samples was the United States, Italy and Spain. PBMCs, B-cell-depleted T cells, or T cells provided the cDNA or gDNA that made up the material.

The germline V gene has CDR1 KGHSH and CDR2 LQKENI. Trimming took 3 bases from V and 6 from J, leaving 12 bases between them. The CDR3 sequence is 14 residues long. Original analysis: Amplifying reference gene primers gave estimates of nucleated cell counts. TCRdb's copy holds only in-frame clones and misses some; the assay was immunoSEQ multiplex PCR. V and J calls and clone size follow that table, whereas D and trimming were derived from the DNA. Of around 83,000 clones detected, around 89% appear once; the ten largest clones hold about 14%. This receptor was obtained from a man in his sixties or seventies with active or convalescent COVID-19. Source material: peripheral blood. The chain employs TRBV18 and TRBJ2-1; D is possibly TRBD2 (6 bases). CDR3 sequence reads: CASSPPTSPNEQFF. The DNA for the CDR3 is TGTGCCAGCTCACCGCCCACTAGCCCCAATGAGCAGTTCTTC. The variable domain in full, completed from reference TRBV18 and TRBJ2-1, reads NAGVMQNPRHLVRRRGQEARLRCSPMKGHSHVYWYRQLPEEGLKFMVYLQKENIIDESGMPKERFSAEFPKEGPSILRIQQVVRGDSAAYFCASSPPTSPNEQFFGPGTRLTVL.